This passage covers 28 T cell receptor beta chains from one sample sequenced in a study of T cell changes during pregnancy in multiple sclerosis. Sequenced by immunoSEQ multiplex PCR; TCRdb stores in-frame clones only, minus some. This repertoire shows some 120,000 clones, about 96% found once; its top ten account for 0.44%. The material sequenced was peripheral blood, taken after pregnancy. Receptor source: a female donor with multiple sclerosis, enrolled in a pregnancy study.

The rearrangement joins TRBV28 to TRBJ2-7; tentatively, D is TRBD1 (6 bases). V was pared by 7 bases and J by 6 bases, with 10 bases between. The CDR3 spans 11 residues. The germline V gene has CDR1 MDHEN and CDR2 SYDVKM. CDR3 protein: CASTQGREQYF. The CDR3 DNA sequence: TGTGCCAGCACACAGGGCCGCGAGCAGTACTTC.

The chain recombines TRBV29-1 with TRBJ2-1; weak D call: TRBD2 (6 bases). From germline, CDR1 is SQVTM and CDR2 ANQGSEA. There are 16 residues in the CDR3. V dropped 0 bases and J dropped 2 bases, with 14 bases sitting between them. The CDR3 region is CSVEDLPSATYNEQFF. CDR3 nucleotides: TGCAGCGTTGAAGATCTCCCTAGCGCTACCTACAATGAGCAGTTCTTC.

The rearrangement uses TRBV10-3 and TRBJ2-3; TRBD2 is a possible D gene (5 bases). The CDR3 spans 13 residues. V was pared by 3 bases and J by 3 bases, with 7 bases between. Germline V gives CDR1 ENHRY, CDR2 SYGVKD. CDR3 residues: CAISDGETDTQYF. CDR3 nucleotides: TGTGCCATCAGTGATGGGGAGACAGATACGCAGTATTTT.

The chain joins TRBV10-3 to TRBJ2-3, with 9 bases matching TRBD2. V shed 10 bases, J shed 2 bases, and the junction held 7 bases outside the gene matches. Germline V gene lookup returns CDR1 ENHRY and CDR2 SYGVKD. This CDR3 region has 14 residues. This CDR3 reads CASASGVPTDTQYF. The CDR3 nucleotides are TGTGCCAGTGCTAGCGGGGTACCCACAGATACGCAGTATTTT.

This clone occurred a few times. This sequence joins TRBV4-3 and TRBJ1-1, with unresolved D. Trimming pared 3 bases from V and 1 base from J, leaving 9 bases between. CDR1 is LGHNA and CDR2 is YSLEER in the germline V gene. The CDR3 consists of 14 residues. CDR3 in DNA: TGCGCCAGCAGCCAGATAGGAGGGAACACTGAAGCTTTCTTT. Amino acid sequence: CASSQIGGNTEAFF.

CDR3 in amino acids: CASSVALRDRGGTGELFF. The CDR3 bases are TGTGCCAGCAGCGTGGCCCTTAGGGACAGGGGCGGCACCGGGGAGCTGTTTTTT. The V gene is TRBV9, the J gene TRBJ2-2; 10 bases are a match to TRBD1. The germline V gene encodes CDR1 SGDLS and CDR2 YYNGEE. The V segment lost 2 bases and the J segment 4 bases; nucleotides outside the gene matches: 11. This CDR3 is 18 amino acids long.

V gene TRBV2 combines with J gene TRBJ2-4, with D hard to call. Trimming stripped 6 bases from V and 7 bases from J, with 10 bases between. Germline V gene data show CDR1 as SNHLY and CDR2 as FYNNEI. This CDR3 has 12 amino acids. For the CDR3, the DNA is TGTGCCAGCAGGTCCGACTGGAACATTCAGTACTTC. Translated, it gives CASRSDWNIQYF.

This rearrangement joins TRBV11-2 to TRBJ2-7; 11 bases are a match to TRBD2. The germline V gene has CDR1 SGHAT and CDR2 FQNNGV. CDR3 size: 15 residues. The V gene end was trimmed by 5 bases and the J gene end by 6 bases; junction bases not matched to a gene: 9. The CDR3 is CASSPETSGTREQYF. CDR3 coding DNA: TGTGCCAGCAGCCCAGAGACTAGCGGGACTCGCGAGCAGTACTTC.

This clone was detected only once. This chain joins TRBV28 and TRBJ1-2; TRBD1 aligns across 7 bases. The trim removed 6 bases at V and 6 bases at J, leaving 13 bases unmatched. The CDR3 sequence is 15 residues long. Germline CDR1 and CDR2: MDHEN and SYDVKM. CDR3 coding DNA: TGTGCCAGCAGGCCCGGACAGGCGGGTATGGATGGCTACACCTTC. It codes for CASRPGQAGMDGYTF.

The chain joins TRBV28 to TRBJ2-5, with 9 positions matching TRBD1. Looked up from germline, CDR1 is MDHEN and CDR2 is SYDVKM. The V gene end was trimmed by 7 bases and the J gene end by 3 bases; junction bases not matched to a gene: 6. CDR3 size: 14 residues. CDR3 sequence (DNA): TGTGCCAGCACCCTATGGACAGGGGAAGAGACCCAGTACTTC. Translated: CASTLWTGEETQYF.

This chain uses TRBV2 with TRBJ2-1, with 10 nucleotides matching TRBD2. Looked up from germline, CDR1 is SNHLY and CDR2 is FYNNEI. V was pared by 4 bases and J by 9 bases, with 6 bases of the junction left unmatched. The CDR3 sequence is 14 residues long. The CDR3 DNA follows: TGTGCCAGCAGTGCGAGCGGGAGGGCCGGTGAGCAGTTCTTC. Protein sequence: CASSASGRAGEQFF.

CDR3: CASSYSEGTETQYF. The CDR3 region has the DNA TGTGCCAGCAGTTACTCCGAGGGAACAGAGACCCAGTACTTC. This chain connects TRBV6-5 to TRBJ2-5; D is possibly TRBD2 (5 bases). Germline V lookup: CDR1 MNHEY, CDR2 SVGAGI. The length of the CDR3 is 14 residues. V lost 0 bases to trimming and J lost 4 bases, with 9 bases between them.

The chain couples TRBV7-9 to TRBJ2-2, with D perhaps matching TRBD1 (6 bases). Trimming stripped 5 bases from V and 5 bases from J, with 18 bases between. The CDR3 totals 16 residues. Per the germline V gene, CDR1 is SEHNR and CDR2 is FQNEAQ (reference sequence). The CDR3 protein is CASSTTGQLATGELFF. The CDR3 nucleotides read TGTGCCAGCAGCACTACCGGACAGCTAGCTACCGGGGAGCTGTTTTTT.

The V gene is TRBV5-1, the J gene TRBJ2-2; 9 nucleotides line up with TRBD2. This CDR3 is 15 amino acids long. The ends lost 3 bases at V and 5 bases at J; junction bases unmatched: 5. Germline values: CDR1 SGHRS, CDR2 YFSETQ. The CDR3 DNA reads as TGCGCCAGCAGCTGGGGACTAGCCGTAACCGGGGAGCTGTTTTTT. It yields the protein CASSWGLAVTGELFF.

This chain joins TRBV7-2 and TRBJ2-5, with 15 bases that match TRBD2. The V gene's germline CDR1 is SGHTA and CDR2 FQGNSA. This CDR3 contains 17 residues. Losses at the gene ends were 1 base for V and 2 bases for J; bases not matched to a gene: 2. DNA of the CDR3: TGTGCCAGCAGCTTAGGGGGACTAGCGGGAGGACAAGAGACCCAGTACTTC. This encodes CASSLGGLAGGQETQYF.

The rearrangement uses TRBV19 and TRBJ2-3; 16 nucleotides agree with TRBD2. Per germline, CDR1 LNHDA and CDR2 SQIVND (reference sequence). The length of the CDR3 is 20 residues. V was pared by 5 bases and J by 2 bases, with 13 bases of the junction left unmatched. DNA of the CDR3: TGTGCCAGTAGTCGAAGGGCCGGGACTAGCGGGGGGGATAACACAGATACGCAGTATTTT. Protein sequence: CASSRRAGTSGGDNTDTQYF.

The rearrangement links TRBV12-5 to TRBJ2-1; D is undetermined. Germline V CDR1 and CDR2: LGHNT, FRNRAP. V gave up 2 bases and J gave up 4 bases, with 3 bases separating them. The CDR3 spans 12 residues. CDR3 nucleotide sequence: TGTGCTAGTGGTTTGACATACAATGAGCAGTTCTTC. This gives the protein CASGLTYNEQFF.

The DNA of the CDR3 is TGTGCCTGGAGTGAACAGGGGAACGGGGAGCTGTTTTTT. It encodes CAWSEQGNGELFF. This chain connects TRBV30 to TRBJ2-2, with 7 bases lining up with TRBD1. V trimming: 1 base; J trimming: 7 bases; junction bases outside the gene matches: 3. Germline V gene sequence: CDR1 GTSNPN, CDR2 SVGIG (reference sequence). CDR3 length equals 13 residues.

Only one count was recorded for this clone. The chain combines TRBV28 with TRBJ2-7; 8 nucleotides match TRBD1. The ends lost 3 bases at V and 2 bases at J; junction bases unmatched: 12. Germline V gene lookup returns CDR1 MDHEN and CDR2 SYDVKM. CDR3 length: 17 amino acids. CDR3 bases: TGTGCCAGCAGTTTTCTCCGGACAGGGACTGCGACCTACGAGCAGTACTTC. Protein: CASSFLRTGTATYEQYF.

The rearrangement joins TRBV19 to TRBJ2-1; a possible D gene is TRBD2 (6 bases). The V and J ends lost 3 bases and 0 bases respectively, with 9 bases between them. CDR1 LNHDA and CDR2 SQIVND come from the germline V gene (reference sequence). The CDR3 extends over 15 amino acids. The CDR3 here is CASSMAGTSYNEQFF. The CDR3 DNA is TGTGCCAGTAGTATGGCGGGGACCTCCTACAATGAGCAGTTCTTC.

The rearrangement uses TRBV30 and TRBJ1-1; 8 nucleotides agree with TRBD1. Germline CDR1 GTSNPN, CDR2 SVGIG (reference sequence). The V segment lost 3 bases and the J segment 5 bases; nucleotides outside the gene matches: 8. There are 14 residues in the CDR3. CDR3 DNA: TGTGCCTGGAGGGGAGGGACAGGATATACTGAAGCTTTCTTT. This codes for CAWRGGTGYTEAFF.

The J gene is TRBJ2-1, the V gene TRBV4-3, with 10 bases aligning to TRBD2. Germline V CDR1 and CDR2: LGHNA, YSLEER. The CDR3 loop spans 16 amino acids. The V segment lost 4 bases and the J segment 9 bases; nucleotides outside the gene matches: 12. The CDR3 bases are TGCGCCAGCAGCCCCTCGGCACTAGCGGGATCGGGTGAGCAGTTCTTC. It translates to CASSPSALAGSGEQFF.

The rearrangement uses TRBV19 and TRBJ2-1, with 7 bases lining up with TRBD2. The J segment lost 5 bases and the V segment lost 5 bases, leaving 9 bases of the junction unmatched. Germline V gene lookup returns CDR1 LNHDA and CDR2 SQIVND (reference sequence). This CDR3 has 15 amino acids. CDR3 sequence: CASSGLAVLNNEQFF. The CDR3 DNA sequence: TGTGCCAGTAGTGGGCTAGCGGTCCTGAACAATGAGCAGTTCTTC.

J is TRBJ1-2 and V is TRBV28; 10 bases line up with TRBD1. This CDR3 contains 12 residues. Germline V gene lookup returns CDR1 MDHEN and CDR2 SYDVKM. V lost 6 bases and J lost 7; bases outside the gene matches: 2. The chain's CDR3 is CASRWTGGGYTF. The CDR3 coding sequence is TGTGCCAGCAGATGGACAGGGGGTGGCTACACCTTC.

In this sample, this clone turned up once. V gene TRBV6-1 combines with J gene TRBJ1-2, with 12 bases identical to TRBD1. V shed 8 bases, J shed 6 bases, and the junction held 10 bases outside the gene matches. This CDR3 spans 15 amino acids. CDR1 MNHNS and CDR2 SASEGT come from the germline V gene. CDR3 nucleotide sequence: TGTGCCAGCGCTATTGGGACAGGGGGCACCGATGGCTACACCTTC. Translating gives CASAIGTGGTDGYTF.

The rearrangement joins TRBV5-4 to TRBJ1-2, with D unresolved. The CDR3 consists of 13 residues. The germline V gene encodes CDR1 SGHNT and CDR2 YYREEE (reference sequence). V lost 5 bases and J 5 bases, leaving 13 bases between the germline ends. CDR3 region: CASSKGEQYGYTF. The CDR3 nucleotides are TGTGCCAGCAGTAAGGGAGAGCAATATGGCTACACCTTC.

This sequence joins TRBV5-6 and TRBJ2-1; D gene ambiguous. This CDR3 comprises 11 residues. Germline CDR1 SGHDT, CDR2 YYEEEE. V was shortened by 3 bases and J by 4 bases, with 2 bases between the two germline ends. CDR3 in DNA: TGTGCCAGCAGCTCATACAATGAGCAGTTCTTC. This gives the protein CASSSYNEQFF.

This clone appeared once. The chain couples TRBV19 to TRBJ2-2; TRBD1 might be the D (5 bases). CDR1 and CDR2 from the germline V gene are LNHDA and SQIVND (reference sequence). V was clipped by 9 bases and J by 2 bases, with 13 bases between them. The CDR3 length is 14 residues. In DNA, the CDR3 is TGTGCCAGGCAGGGCCCGCTAAACACCGGGGAGCTGTTTTTT. Translated, it gives CARQGPLNTGELFF.